What follows are 21 T cell receptor beta chains derived from one specimen sequenced in a study of blood T cells in healthy people across ages. The use of a sample-barcoded 5' primer and a J-beta primer mix characterized a second PCR of about 6 to 11 cycles. TCRdb fed the 5' RACE reads into MiXCR, producing one record per CDR3 protein. The profile shows some 800,000 distinct CDR3 sequences, around 45% of them singletons. Sequencing used blood. These receptors were taken from a man aged 60-69 years in good health.

A word on this clonotype: The junction and the germline gene differ at one end; a read error may be behind it. The chain combines TRBV5-1 with TRBJ1-1; D is perhaps TRBD1 (6 bases). Germline V CDR1 and CDR2: SGHRS, YFSETQ. This CDR3 contains 14 residues. This CDR3 is CGSSLPGVNTEAFF. The CDR3 coding sequence is TGCGGCAGCAGCTTGCCAGGGGTTAACACTGAAGCTTTCTTT. Looking up the rest from reference TRBV5-1 and TRBJ1-1 gives the full variable domain: KAGVTQTPRYLIKTRGQQVTLSCSPISGHRSVSWYQQTPGQGLQFLFEYFSETQRNKGNFPGRFSGRQFSNSRSEMNVSTLELGDSALYLCGSSLPGVNTEAFFGQGTRLTVV.

The sample holds a few counts of this clonotype. The genes are TRBV10-3 and TRBJ2-5; D is uncertain. V was cut by 2 bases and J by 5 bases, with 6 bases left in between. The CDR3 loop spans 12 amino acids. The V gene's germline CDR1 is ENHRY and CDR2 SYGVKD. CDR3 in amino acids: CAISEGVETQYF. As DNA, the CDR3 is TGTGCCATCAGTGAGGGGGTGGAGACCCAGTACTTC.

The V gene is TRBV2, the J gene TRBJ2-3, with 7 bases fitting TRBD1. V lost 6 bases, J lost 0 bases, and 9 bases stayed unmatched. CDR1 and CDR2 (germline): SNHLY, FYNNEI. This CDR3 contains 16 residues. This chain's CDR3 is CASRGMTGSSTDTQYF. The CDR3 DNA reads as TGTGCCAGCAGGGGCATGACAGGGTCTAGCACAGATACGCAGTATTTT.

The genes are TRBV11-2 and TRBJ1-1, with 7 bases fitting TRBD1. V shed 1 base and J 7 bases; nucleotides not matched to a gene: 30. The CDR3 spans 22 residues. Germline V CDR1 and CDR2: SGHAT, FQNNGV. In DNA, the CDR3 is TGTGCCAGCAGCTTAGTTAGTACCCTGTTATCCTGTCTGTACAGGGGTAGCATTGAAGCTTTCTTT. This translates into CASSLVSTLLSCLYRGSIEAFF. Using reference TRBV11-2 and TRBJ1-1 for the parts outside the CDR3, the full variable domain is EAGVAQSPRYKIIEKRQSVAFWCNPISGHATLYWYQQILGQGPKLLIQFQNNGVVDDSQLPKDRFSAERLKGVDSTLKIQPAKLEDSAVYLCASSLVSTLLSCLYRGSIEAFFGQGTRLTVV.

This rearrangement joins TRBV29-1 to TRBJ1-2; D unresolved. Germline lookup yields CDR1 SQVTM and CDR2 ANQGSEA. This CDR3 region has 13 residues. The V end lost 4 bases, the J end lost 0 bases, and 9 bases lay between the germline ends. The CDR3 nucleotides are TGCAGCGTTGTAGACATAGCTAACTATGGCTACACCTTC. Encoded protein: CSVVDIANYGYTF. The entire variable domain, with the rest obtained from reference TRBV29-1 and TRBJ1-2, is as follows: SAVISQKPSRDICQRGTSLTIQCQVDSQVTMMFWYRQQPGQSLTLIATANQGSEATYESGFVIDKFPISRPNLTFSTLTVSNMSPEDSSIYLCSVVDIANYGYTFGSGTRLTVV.

Of note for this clonotype: This clone may be a read error of a much larger clone one base away. The chain uses TRBV7-2 and TRBJ2-3; TRBD1 might be the D (5 bases). Germline CDR1 and CDR2: SGHTA and FQGNSA. This CDR3 region has 13 residues. Trimming took off 4 bases at V and 1 base at J, with 6 bases between the two ends. The CDR3 bases are TGTGCCAGCAGCTGGGGCCGCACAGATACGCAGTATTTT. Its protein product is CASSWGRTDTQYF.

This sequence joins TRBV20-1 and TRBJ2-1; TRBD2 matches at 10 bases. Germline lookup yields CDR1 DFQATT and CDR2 SNEGSKA (reference sequence). The CDR3 extends over 15 amino acids. The trim removed 5 bases at V and 5 bases at J, leaving 9 bases unmatched. The CDR3 loop reads CSAPAPSGGNNEQFF. The CDR3 nucleotides read TGCAGTGCTCCTGCCCCTAGCGGGGGAAACAATGAGCAGTTCTTC.

This clonotype was detected only a few times. The chain is built from TRBV10-3 and TRBJ2-4; D perhaps matches TRBD1 (5 bases). The last part of the DNA fits TRBJ2-7 better; the J call may be wrong. Germline CDR1 reads ENHRY; CDR2 reads SYGVKD. The CDR3 consists of 14 residues. CDR3 protein: CAISESGRDYEQYF. CDR3 DNA: TGTGCCATCAGTGAGAGTGGCAGGGATTACGAGCAGTACTTC.

The chain has TRBV4-3 and TRBJ1-2; possibly TRBD1 for D (5 bases). V was clipped by 0 bases and J by 4 bases, with 15 bases between them. CDR3 size: 16 residues. CDR1 and CDR2 (germline): LGHNA, YSLEER. The CDR3 reads CASSQDREARIYGYTF. For the CDR3, the DNA is TGCGCCAGCAGCCAAGACAGGGAGGCTCGAATCTATGGCTACACCTTC.

The chain has TRBV20-1 and TRBJ2-1; 10 nucleotides line up with TRBD2. Germline CDR1 reads DFQATT; CDR2 reads SNEGSKA (reference sequence). The CDR3 consists of 17 residues. V dropped 3 bases and J dropped 4; count of bases not matched to a gene: 12. The CDR3 loop is CSARRLLAGVSYNEQFF. The DNA of the CDR3 is TGCAGTGCTAGGAGGTTGCTAGCGGGGGTCTCGTACAATGAGCAGTTCTTC.

This chain joins TRBV28 and TRBJ1-5; TRBD1 aligns across 10 bases. This CDR3 comprises 15 residues. Germline V gives CDR1 MDHEN, CDR2 SYDVKM. The V gene end was trimmed by 4 bases and the J gene end by 5 bases; junction bases not matched to a gene: 5. CDR3 sequence reads: CASSWGQGRYQPQHF. CDR3 sequence (DNA): TGTGCCAGCAGTTGGGGACAGGGGAGATATCAGCCCCAGCATTTT.

This clonotype was found once. The chain has TRBV11-3 and TRBJ1-3; 10 nucleotides line up with TRBD1. The CDR3 has 17 residues. Looked up from germline, CDR1 is SGHNT and CDR2 is YENEEA. J gave up 0 bases and V 4 bases, and 6 bases lay outside the gene matches. CDR3 nucleotides: TGTGCCAGCAGCTGGACCGGGACAGGGGTCTCTGGAAACACCATATATTTT. Amino acids: CASSWTGTGVSGNTIYF.

V usage is TRBV7-8 and J usage is TRBJ2-1; 7 bases line up with TRBD2. The CDR3 runs to 15 residues. V was pared by 5 bases and J by 10 bases, with 14 bases of the junction left unmatched. Per germline, CDR1 SGHVS and CDR2 FQNEAQ. In DNA form, the CDR3 reads TGTGCCAGCAGCGGCGGGGGAGGTCGCCCCTACGAGCAGTTCTTC. It translates to CASSGGGGRPYEQFF.

This clonotype was seen only a few times. The chain recombines TRBV4-3 with TRBJ2-5; D perhaps matches TRBD1 (5 bases). This CDR3 spans 15 amino acids. The V end was cut by 1 base, the J end by 5 bases, with 14 bases between. Germline loops: CDR1 LGHNA, CDR2 YSLEER. Here the CDR3 reads CASSQVVRGWETQYF. The CDR3 bases are TGCGCCAGCAGCCAAGTCGTAAGGGGCTGGGAGACCCAGTACTTC.

The table lists this clonotype with a few counts. This chain joins TRBV4-1 and TRBJ2-1, with a possible D match to TRBD1 (5 bases). V dropped 4 bases and J dropped 6 bases, with 13 bases sitting between them. The CDR3 contains 14 residues. Germline CDR1 and CDR2: MGHRA and YSYEKL. The CDR3 coding sequence is TGCGCCAGCAGCCCTAAGATAGGGGCCAATGAGCAGTTCTTC. Its protein product is CASSPKIGANEQFF.

This clonotype was seen a few times. V usage is TRBV27 and J usage is TRBJ2-7; D perhaps matches TRBD2 (7 bases). V lost 5 bases and J lost 3, with 17 bases in between. Germline CDR1 reads MNHEY; CDR2 reads SMNVEV (reference sequence). The CDR3 is 15 residues long. The CDR3, as DNA: TGTGCCAGCAGTGTCCTCCCGGGGGGCATCTACGAGCAGTACTTC. It is translated as CASSVLPGGIYEQYF.

In this sample, this clonotype turned up once. A junction boundary mismatches the germline segment, possibly from a read error. The J gene is TRBJ2-1, the V gene TRBV12-3 or TRBV12-4, with 7 bases lining up with TRBD2. The CDR3 spans 11 residues. DNA of the CDR3: TGTACCAGCAGTTCTACGGGGGGGCAGTTCTTC. It codes for CTSSSTGGQFF.

This clonotype was picked up a small number of times. V and J are TRBV11-2 and TRBJ1-6, with 8 bases aligning to TRBD1. J gave up 10 bases and V 5 bases, and 7 bases lay outside the gene matches. The CDR3 is 14 residues long. CDR1 is SGHAT, CDR2 FQNNGV, per germline. The CDR3 loop is CASSVGQGGSPLHF. As DNA, the CDR3 is TGTGCCAGCAGCGTTGGACAGGGTGGCTCACCCCTCCACTTT.

This chain links TRBV20-1 with TRBJ2-1, with 12 positions matching TRBD2. This CDR3 has 19 residues. With 6 bases clipped from V and 4 bases from J, the junction kept 19 bases outside the gene matches. Germline CDR1 reads DFQATT; CDR2 reads SNEGSKA (reference sequence). CDR3 sequence reads: CSATTGIASGGARYNEQFF. The CDR3 DNA reads TGCAGTGCAACAACAGGGATCGCTAGCGGGGGGGCAAGGTACAATGAGCAGTTCTTC.

For the CDR3, the DNA is TGTGCCAGCAGTCCTATCCTCGGTCGGGGTAGGATCTACGAGCAGTACTTC. This sequence encodes CASSPILGRGRIYEQYF. The chain recombines TRBV6-1 with TRBJ2-7; D perhaps matches TRBD2 (5 bases). The germline CDR1 and CDR2 sequences are MNHNS and SASEGT. Trimming shortened V by 5 bases and J by 3 bases, and 23 bases separated the two germline ends. The CDR3 is made up of 17 amino acids.

The J gene is TRBJ1-6, the V gene TRBV21-1; the table calls TRBD1, which could not be checked here. TRBV21-1 constitutes a pseudogene. CDR3 length: 17 amino acids. This chain's CDR3 is CASSTGSPSSYNSPLHF. The CDR3 region has the DNA TGTGCCAGCAGCACGGGGTCCCCGAGCTCCTATAATTCACCCCTCCACTTT.